The rows below give T cell receptor beta chains drawn from one sample of a study of cytomegalovirus exposure and HLA in healthy donors. The repertoire was sequenced with immunoSEQ multiplex PCR; TCRdb's copy has only in-frame clones and lacks some. The repertoire holds 100,000 to 150,000 clones, with approximately 78% as singletons. Sequenced: PBMCs. Source of these receptors: a woman in her forties in good health and CMV-seropositive. CDR3s include the opening cysteine and the closing phenylalanine or tryptophan. A D gene is named only where the DNA matches it firmly. Not every row has a clone size; where given, it reads once, few, many or a size class.

J,size,D,V,DNA,CDR3
TRBJ1-1,-,TRBD1,TRBV4-1,TGCGCTAGCAGCCTCGACAGGGGGTTTATGAACACTGAAGCTTTCTTT,CASSLDRGFMNTEAFF
TRBJ2-6,-,-,TRBV10-3,TGTGCCATCAATGAGGGGTCGGGGTCTGGGGCCAACGTCCTGACTTTC,CAINEGSGSGANVLTF
TRBJ1-2,-,-,TRBV10-3,TGTGCCATCGCTGCAGGGACTTTCGGCTACACCTTC,CAIAAGTFGYTF
TRBJ2-7,-,TRBD2,TRBV7-8,TGTGCCAGCAGCTACGGGACTAGGGAGTACGAGCAGTGCTTC,CASSYGTREYEQCF
TRBJ1-5,few,TRBD1,TRBV7-2,TGTGCCAGCAGCTTACAGGGGGCTCAGCCCCAGCATTTT,CASSLQGAQPQHF
TRBJ2-1,-,TRBD2,TRBV7-6,TGTGCCAGCAGCCCCTACGGGGGGGCGGACAATGAGCAGTTCTTC,CASSPYGGADNEQFF
TRBJ2-2,few,-,TRBV9,TGTGCCAGCAGCCCGCAGGGTGGGCACACCGGGGAGCTGTTTTTT,CASSPQGGHTGELFF
TRBJ2-1,once,-,TRBV28,TGTGCCAGCAGTTTAATGTCCCCAGCGCCGAATGAGCAGTTCTTC,CASSLMSPAPNEQFF
TRBJ2-7,-,TRBD1,TRBV18,TGTGCCAGCTCACCCGGGACAGGTCCCTTTGGAGAGCAGTACTTC,CASSPGTGPFGEQYF
TRBJ2-7,-,TRBD1,TRBV28,TGTGCCAGCAGTATATGGACAGGGCGAGGTAGGGAGCAGTACTTC,CASSIWTGRGREQYF
TRBJ2-5,-,TRBD2,TRBV7-8,TGTGCCAGCAGCTTAGAAGGCCTAGCGGGGTTGTACCAAGAGACCCAGTACTTC,CASSLEGLAGLYQETQYF
TRBJ1-1,-,-,TRBV7-9,TGTTCCAGCAGCTCATACCGGGACACGCCCAAAGGGTTCTTT,CSSSSYRDTPKGFF
TRBJ1-5,-,-,TRBV5-8,TGTGCCAGCAGCTTGGGACAAAGCAATCAGCCCCAGCATTTT,CASSLGQSNQPQHF
TRBJ1-1,-,-,TRBV18,TGTGCCAGCTCACCCGGGTTGAACACTGAAGCTTTCTTT,CASSPGLNTEAFF
TRBJ2-7,once,-,TRBV10-1,TGCGCCAGCAGTGCGACAGGAGTTGGTAGAGAGCAGTACTTC,CASSATGVGREQYF
TRBJ1-1,-,-,TRBV7-3,TGTGCCAGCAGCCCCCAGGCGGGCCCTGGGACTGAAGCTTTCTTT,CASSPQAGPGTEAFF
TRBJ1-3,-,-,TRBV18,TGTGCCAGCTCACCACGAGCGAGCCGGACAGTGAGCTCTGGAAACACCATATATTTT,CASSPRASRTVSSGNTIYF
TRBJ2-7,-,-,TRBV7-9,TGTGCCAGCAGCTTAACGGAGCCCTACGAGCAGTACTTC,CASSLTEPYEQYF
TRBJ1-5,few,-,TRBV6-1,TGTGCCAGCATTGCCGGGTGGAGCAATCAGCCCCAGCATTTT,CASIAGWSNQPQHF
TRBJ1-2,-,TRBD1,TRBV10-1,TGCGCCAGCAGCCCACTGACAGGGGGCTATGGCTACACCTTC,CASSPLTGGYGYTF
TRBJ1-1,-,-,TRBV4-3,TGCGCCAGCAGTACCTCAGTGAACACTGAAGCTTTCTTT,CASSTSVNTEAFF
TRBJ2-2,-,-,TRBV5-4,TGTGCCAGCAGCCAATGGAACACCGGGGAGCTGTTTTTT,CASSQWNTGELFF
TRBJ2-1,-,-,TRBV4-2,TGTGCCAGCAGCCAAGAACTAAGCTCCTACAATGAGCAGTTCTTC,CASSQELSSYNEQFF
TRBJ2-2,-,-,TRBV9,TGTGCCAGCAGCCACGGGGGTTCGGGAGCTAAGAACACCGGGGAGCTGTTTTTT,CASSHGGSGAKNTGELFF
TRBJ1-2,-,-,TRBV5-6,TGTGCCAGCAGCTTGGACAGATTCTATGGCTACACCTTC,CASSLDRFYGYTF
TRBJ2-7,-,-,TRBV5-1,TGCGCCAGCAGCGAATTGGGACACACCTACGAGCAGTACTTC,CASSELGHTYEQYF
TRBJ1-1,-,TRBD1,TRBV19,TGTGCCAGTACGGAGGCAGGGGGCTTGAGGACTGAAGCTTTCTTT,CASTEAGGLRTEAFF
TRBJ2-3,-,TRBD1,TRBV6-5,TGTGCCAGCAGTTACGCAGGGGGCGCGAGCACAGATACGCAGTATTTT,CASSYAGGASTDTQYF
TRBJ2-5,-,TRBD2,TRBV5-4,TGTGCCAGCAGCTTGGATCTAGCGGGGGAAGGTGAGACCCAGTACTTC,CASSLDLAGEGETQYF
TRBJ2-1,-,TRBD2,TRBV9,TGTGCCAGCAGCGTAGTTGGGGGACAGCGGGAGGGAACCTACAATGAGCAGTTCTTC,CASSVVGGQREGTYNEQFF
TRBJ1-2,-,TRBD1,TRBV27,TGTGCCAGCAGTTCCACAGGGGGCGTTTCTAGAGGCTACACCTTC,CASSSTGGVSRGYTF
TRBJ2-1,-,-,TRBV30,TGTGCCTGGAGGCGCATTAGCCGAAACAATGAGCAGTTCTTC,CAWRRISRNNEQFF
TRBJ1-2,-,-,TRBV2,TGTGCCAGCAGTGAAGCGCTTCAGGCAAGGAACTATGGCTACACCTTC,CASSEALQARNYGYTF
TRBJ2-2,-,TRBD1,TRBV2,TGTGCCAGCCGGGACAGGGTGAACACCGGGGAGCTGTTTTTT,CASRDRVNTGELFF
TRBJ2-7,-,TRBD2,TRBV28,TGTGCCAGCAGCCTTAGCGGGAGCTCCTACGAGCAGTACTTC,CASSLSGSSYEQYF
TRBJ1-4,-,TRBD1,TRBV30,TGTGCCTGGAGCCCCGGGACAGGGGGCGAAAAACTGTTTTTT,CAWSPGTGGEKLFF
TRBJ2-2,-,-,TRBV27,TGTGCCAGCAGTTTCAGGTGGAACGGGGAGCTGTTTTTT,CASSFRWNGELFF
TRBJ2-2,-,-,TRBV6-1,TGTGCCAGCCAGACGAACACCGGGGAGCTGTTTTTT,CASQTNTGELFF
TRBJ2-4,once,TRBD1,TRBV7-9,TGTGCCAGCAGCTCATACACAGGGGGCTTCCCCCCAAACATTCAGTACTTC,CASSSYTGGFPPNIQYF
TRBJ2-7,-,TRBD1,TRBV6-6,TGTGCCAGCAGTTACTCCGAACAGGGGTACGAGCAGTACTTC,CASSYSEQGYEQYF
TRBJ2-5,-,TRBD2,TRBV5-1,TGCGCCAGCAGCTTGGCGGGAGGGGAGACCCAGTACTTC,CASSLAGGETQYF
TRBJ2-7,-,TRBD1,TRBV10-3,TGTGCCATCGGGACAGCCACTTCCTACGAGCAGTACTTC,CAIGTATSYEQYF
TRBJ2-7,-,TRBD2,TRBV7-6,TGTGCCAGCAGCCAACTAGCGGGAGAGATCCCCTACGAGCAGTACTTC,CASSQLAGEIPYEQYF
TRBJ1-1,few,-,TRBV30,TGTGCCTGGAGTTTGGACAGACGGGGAGGGACTGAAGCTTTCTTT,CAWSLDRRGGTEAFF
TRBJ2-2,-,TRBD2,TRBV19,TGTGCCAGTAGTACTAGCGGGATAAGGTCCGGGGAGCTGTTTTTT,CASSTSGIRSGELFF
TRBJ1-1,-,-,TRBV19,TGTGCCAGTGGCGGAGGCTTGGGGGCGCGAAAAGCTTTCTTT,CASGGGLGARKAFF
TRBJ2-7,few,TRBD2,TRBV19,TGTGCCAGTAGTATTCGTAGCGGGAGGGACGAGCAGTACTTC,CASSIRSGRDEQYF
TRBJ2-7,few,-,TRBV30,TGTGCCTGGACCGGGTGCGGGCGGTACTTC,CAWTGCGRYF
TRBJ2-2,-,TRBD2,TRBV5-1,TGCGCCAGCAGCTGGACTAGCGGGAACACCGGGGAGCTGTTTTTT,CASSWTSGNTGELFF
TRBJ2-2,-,TRBD2,TRBV5-1,TGCGCCAGCCTAGCGGGGGACCTTACCGGGGAGCTGTTTTTT,CASLAGDLTGELFF
TRBJ1-2,once,TRBD1,TRBV5-1,TGCGCCAGCAGCCTGTCAGGGGGGATAAGAAGCTACACCTTC,CASSLSGGIRSYTF
TRBJ1-5,few,TRBD1,TRBV2,TGTGCCAGCAGTGGGGGACAGAAGCCCCAGCATTTT,CASSGGQKPQHF
TRBJ2-5,few,TRBD1,TRBV14,TGTGCCAGCAGCAGTGGACAGGGCTCGTTTCAAGAGACCCAGTACTTC,CASSSGQGSFQETQYF
TRBJ2-7,few,-,TRBV6-6,TGTGCCAGCAGTGACAGTGGTGCCTACGAGCAGTACTTC,CASSDSGAYEQYF
TRBJ2-7,-,-,TRBV11-2,TGTGCCAGCAGCTGGAGGGGGCGCGAGCAGTACTTC,CASSWRGREQYF